This T cell receptor (beta chain) emerged from a study of blood T cell repertoires in COVID-19. CDR1 and CDR2 (germline): ENHRY, SYGVKD. This CDR3 contains 14 residues. V gave up 10 bases and J gave up 4 bases; unmatched junction bases: 9. Here immunoSEQ multiplex PCR was the method, and the copy in TCRdb shows in-frame clones only, minus some. The table has 150,000 to 200,000 clones, approximately 81% seen once. The sequencing input was peripheral blood. This TCR was sampled from a woman between 70 and 85 years old with COVID-19, enrolled during active disease. V is TRBV10-3 and J is TRBJ1-3; 8 nucleotides match TRBD1. This CDR3 reads CATKSTGGGNTIYF. As DNA, the CDR3 is TGTGCCACCAAATCCACAGGGGGAGGAAACACCATATATTTT.